Below are 19 T cell receptor beta chains sequenced from a single sample in a study of shared clonotypes between healthy human individuals. Profiled with immunoSEQ multiplex PCR; TCRdb holds only in-frame clones, not every one. The table has around 940,000 clones, approximately 76% seen once. Sequencing input: memory CD4+ T cells sorted from blood. Noted subset: CD45RA-negative fraction. All receptors come from a man younger than 35 in good health.

The CDR3 reads CSAREGNGYTF. The DNA for the CDR3 is TGCAGTGCTAGAGAGGGAAATGGCTACACCTTC. The rearrangement uses TRBV20-1 and TRBJ1-2; D is ambiguous. From germline, CDR1 is DFQATT and CDR2 SNEGSKA (reference sequence). Deletions cut 0 bases from V and 6 bases from J, with 5 bases between. The CDR3 is 11 residues long.

The gene calls are TRBV5-6 and TRBJ1-6; possibly TRBD1 for D (6 bases). Germline-derived CDR1 and CDR2 are SGHDT and YYEEEE. This CDR3 is built from 15 residues. V was trimmed by 4 bases and J by 5 bases, leaving 13 bases between them. The CDR3 is CASSRTDLDNSPLHF. As DNA, the CDR3 is TGTGCCAGCAGCCGGACAGACCTAGATAATTCACCCCTCCACTTT.

The chain has TRBV19 and TRBJ1-5, with 7 bases lining up with TRBD1. This CDR3 has 15 amino acids. V gave up 5 bases and J gave up 2 bases; unmatched junction bases: 6. Germline CDR1 and CDR2: LNHDA and SQIVND (reference sequence). In DNA form, the CDR3 reads TGTGCCAGTAGTTCAGGGGGTGGGGGCAATCAGCCCCAGCATTTT. Protein: CASSSGGGGNQPQHF.

The chain is built from TRBV6-6 and TRBJ1-2; D is perhaps TRBD1 (5 bases). This CDR3 is 13 amino acids long. Trimming pared 5 bases from V and 4 bases from J, leaving 11 bases between. Germline V gives CDR1 MNHNY, CDR2 SVGAGI (reference sequence). CDR3 nucleotides: TGTGCCAGCAGTCGGCGGAGGGGCTATGGCTACACCTTC. This codes for CASSRRRGYGYTF.

This chain joins TRBV11-2 and TRBJ2-7, with 9 bases lining up with TRBD2. The length of the CDR3 is 17 residues. V lost 0 bases and J lost 6; bases outside the gene matches: 12. Germline CDR1 and CDR2: SGHAT and FQNNGV. CDR3 coding DNA: TGTGCCAGCAGCTTAGAATGGGGCGGGAGGGCAGGACGCGAGCAGTACTTC. Its translation is CASSLEWGGRAGREQYF.

The chain uses TRBV30 and TRBJ2-5; 8 bases agree with TRBD2. Trimming cost V 3 bases and J 5 bases; bases outside gene matches: 8. In germline, CDR1 is GTSNPN, CDR2 SVGIG (reference sequence). This CDR3 has 14 residues. This CDR3 is CAWSPGLVRETQYF. The CDR3 bases are TGTGCCTGGAGCCCGGGACTAGTGAGGGAGACCCAGTACTTC.

This chain links TRBV30 with TRBJ2-1; 14 bases are a match to TRBD2. The CDR3 covers 16 residues. With 4 bases clipped from V and 8 bases from J, the junction kept 10 bases outside the gene matches. Germline assignment: CDR1 GTSNPN and CDR2 SVGIG (reference sequence). CDR3 DNA: TGTGCCTGGACCTCCGGACTAGCGGGGGGTAGGGATGAGCAGTTCTTC. It specifies CAWTSGLAGGRDEQFF.

The rearrangement uses TRBV10-1 and TRBJ2-2; D gene unclear. CDR3 size: 12 residues. V dropped 6 bases and J dropped 4 bases, with 6 bases sitting between them. Looked up from germline, CDR1 is WNHNN and CDR2 is SYGVQD (reference sequence). This CDR3 is CASRESTGELFF. The CDR3 coding sequence is TGCGCCAGCAGAGAGAGCACCGGGGAGCTGTTTTTT.

Notes on this clone: The junction does not match germline at one end; this may be a read error. The same CDR3 can be traced to other DNA sequences in this sample. The gene calls are TRBV7-7 and TRBJ2-5; 11 nucleotides align to TRBD2. The germline V gene encodes CDR1 SSHAT and CDR2 FNYEAQ (reference sequence). There are 16 residues in the CDR3. This CDR3 reads CASSWGTSGTGETQYF. DNA for the CDR3: TGTGCTAGCAGCTGGGGGACTAGCGGTACTGGAGAGACCCAGTACTTC.

This clone was recorded a few times. The V gene is TRBV30, the J gene TRBJ1-6, with TRBD1 as a possible D gene (5 bases). V gave up 4 bases and J gave up 7 bases, with 17 bases separating them. Germline lookup yields CDR1 GTSNPN and CDR2 SVGIG (reference sequence). The CDR3 spans 15 residues. The CDR3 nucleotides read TGTGCCTGGACCGGGGGATGGGAAGGGAATTCACCCCTCCACTTT. Translating gives CAWTGGWEGNSPLHF.

The chain joins TRBV10-1 to TRBJ2-2; 9 positions agree with TRBD2. The junction had 3 bases not matched to a gene; V was cut back by 6 bases and J by 1 base. The CDR3 runs to 15 residues. Looked up from germline, CDR1 is WNHNN and CDR2 is SYGVQD (reference sequence). In DNA form, the CDR3 reads TGCGCCAGCAGCGCGGGGGGGAGGAACACCGGGGAGCTGTTTTTT. Translation: CASSAGGRNTGELFF.

The V and J genes are TRBV6-1 and TRBJ2-3; possibly TRBD2 for D (6 bases). The V end lost 6 bases, the J end lost 0 bases, and 10 bases lay between the germline ends. CDR1 is MNHNS and CDR2 is SASEGT in the germline V gene. This CDR3 has 14 residues. Here the CDR3 reads CASSGRGSTDTQYF. The CDR3, as DNA: TGTGCCAGCAGCGGCCGGGGGAGCACAGATACGCAGTATTTT.

The chain has TRBV2 and TRBJ1-2; TRBD1 matches at 7 bases. The CDR3 length is 15 residues. Germline-derived CDR1 and CDR2 are SNHLY and FYNNEI. J lost 2 bases, V lost 3 bases, and 6 bases had no gene match. The CDR3 DNA reads TGTGCCAGCAGTGATTCCAGGGGGATGAACTATGGCTACACCTTC. Translating gives CASSDSRGMNYGYTF.

This chain links TRBV15 with TRBJ2-7; TRBD1 matches at 7 bases. The CDR3 length is 17 residues. The germline CDR1 and CDR2 sequences are LNHNV and YYDKDF (reference sequence). V shed 5 bases, J shed 1 base, and the junction held 14 bases outside the gene matches. In DNA, the CDR3 is TGTGCCACCAGCCGCGGTTTCTATGACAGGGAATCCTACGAGCAGTACTTC. This translates into CATSRGFYDRESYEQYF.

The chain uses TRBV7-2 and TRBJ2-3, with 10 bases aligning to TRBD2. Germline assignment: CDR1 SGHTA and CDR2 FQGNSA. The V gene end was trimmed by 5 bases and the J gene end by 7 bases; junction bases not matched to a gene: 9. CDR3 size: 15 residues. The CDR3 loop reads CASSTLAGAGYTQYF. The DNA for the CDR3 is TGTGCCAGCAGCACGCTAGCGGGAGCTGGGTATACGCAGTATTTT.

CDR3: CASSLVASGTGELFF. CDR3 bases: TGTGCCAGCAGCTTAGTAGCTAGCGGGACCGGGGAGCTGTTTTTT. The V call is TRBV7-2, the J call TRBJ2-2, with 8 bases identical to TRBD2. V dropped 1 base and J dropped 5; count of bases not matched to a gene: 3. The germline V gene encodes CDR1 SGHTA and CDR2 FQGNSA. The length of the CDR3 is 15 residues.

The rearrangement joins TRBV19 to TRBJ1-6; possible D gene TRBD1, 5 bases. Germline CDR1 reads LNHDA; CDR2 reads SQIVND (reference sequence). The ends were cut back, 7 bases at V and 8 bases at J, with 18 bases in the middle. CDR3 size: 15 residues. The CDR3: CASKRSEVRDSPLHF. The CDR3 nucleotides read TGTGCCAGTAAAAGGAGTGAAGTCAGGGATTCACCCCTCCACTTT.

The V gene is TRBV28, the J gene TRBJ2-1; D might be TRBD1 (7 bases). The germline V gene has CDR1 MDHEN and CDR2 SYDVKM. This CDR3 is built from 12 residues. Trimming took 11 bases from V and 4 from J, leaving 12 bases between them. The DNA of the CDR3 is TGTGCCGGGGGGACAGATTACAATGAGCAGTTCTTC. This sequence encodes CAGGTDYNEQFF.

This clone was counted between two and nine times. This chain links TRBV5-6 with TRBJ2-7; D perhaps matches TRBD1 (6 bases). Trimming stripped 2 bases from V and 5 bases from J, with 17 bases between. The V gene's germline CDR1 is SGHDT and CDR2 YYEEEE. The CDR3 sequence is 15 residues long. The CDR3 here is CASSFTQGFRDEQYF. CDR3 DNA: TGTGCCAGCAGCTTTACCCAGGGGTTTAGGGACGAGCAGTACTTC.